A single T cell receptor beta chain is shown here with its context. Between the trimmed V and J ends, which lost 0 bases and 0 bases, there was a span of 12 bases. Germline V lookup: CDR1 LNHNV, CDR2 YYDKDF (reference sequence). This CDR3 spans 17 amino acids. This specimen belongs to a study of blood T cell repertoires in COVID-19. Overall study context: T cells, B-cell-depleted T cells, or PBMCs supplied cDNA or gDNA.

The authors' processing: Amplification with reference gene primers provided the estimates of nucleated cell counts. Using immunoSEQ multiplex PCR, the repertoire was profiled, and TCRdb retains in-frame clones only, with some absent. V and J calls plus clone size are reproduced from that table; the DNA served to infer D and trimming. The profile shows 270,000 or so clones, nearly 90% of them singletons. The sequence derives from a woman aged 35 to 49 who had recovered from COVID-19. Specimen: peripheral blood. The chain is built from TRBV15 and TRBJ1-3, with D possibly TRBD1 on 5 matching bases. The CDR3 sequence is CATSRDLGVSSGNTIYF. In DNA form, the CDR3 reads TGTGCCACCAGCAGAGACCTAGGGGTTAGCTCTGGAAACACCATATATTTT.